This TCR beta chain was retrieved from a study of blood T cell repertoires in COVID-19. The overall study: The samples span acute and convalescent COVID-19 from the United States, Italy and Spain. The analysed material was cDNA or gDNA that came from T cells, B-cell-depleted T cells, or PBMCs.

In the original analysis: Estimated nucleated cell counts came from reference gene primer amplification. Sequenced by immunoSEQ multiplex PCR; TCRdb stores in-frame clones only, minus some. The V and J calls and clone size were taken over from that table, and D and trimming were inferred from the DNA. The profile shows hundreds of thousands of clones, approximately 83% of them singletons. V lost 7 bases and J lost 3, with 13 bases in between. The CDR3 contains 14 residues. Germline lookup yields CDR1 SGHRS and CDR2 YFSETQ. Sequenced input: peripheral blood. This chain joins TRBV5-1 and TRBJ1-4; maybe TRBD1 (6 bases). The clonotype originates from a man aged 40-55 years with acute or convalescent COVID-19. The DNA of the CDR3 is TGCGCCAGCGGTGCAGGGGATGCTAATGAAAAACTGTTTTTT. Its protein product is CASGAGDANEKLFF. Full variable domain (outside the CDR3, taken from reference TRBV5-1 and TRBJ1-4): KAGVTQTPRYLIKTRGQQVTLSCSPISGHRSVSWYQQTPGQGLQFLFEYFSETQRNKGNFPGRFSGRQFSNSRSEMNVSTLELGDSALYLCASGAGDANEKLFFGSGTQLSVL.